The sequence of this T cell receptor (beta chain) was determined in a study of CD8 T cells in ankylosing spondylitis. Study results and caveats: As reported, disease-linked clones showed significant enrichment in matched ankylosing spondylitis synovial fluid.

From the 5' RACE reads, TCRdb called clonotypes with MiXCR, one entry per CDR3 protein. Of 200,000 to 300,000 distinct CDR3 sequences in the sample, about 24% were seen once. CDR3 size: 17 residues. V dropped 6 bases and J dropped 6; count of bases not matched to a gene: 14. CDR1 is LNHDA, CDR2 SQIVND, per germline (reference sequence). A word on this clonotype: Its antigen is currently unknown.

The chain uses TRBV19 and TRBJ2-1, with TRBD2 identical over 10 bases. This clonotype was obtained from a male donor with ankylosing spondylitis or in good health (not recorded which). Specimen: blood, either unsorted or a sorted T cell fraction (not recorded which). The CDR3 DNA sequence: TGTGCCAGTAGCCCCAGCCATCTAGCGGGGGCACGCAATGAGCAGTTCTTC. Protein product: CASSPSHLAGARNEQFF. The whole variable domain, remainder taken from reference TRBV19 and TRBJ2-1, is DGGITQSPKYLFRKEGQNVTLSCEQNLNHDAMYWYRQDPGQGLRLIYYSQIVNDFQKGDIAEGYSVSREKKESFPLTVTSAQKNPTAFYLCASSPSHLAGARNEQFFGPGTRLTVL.